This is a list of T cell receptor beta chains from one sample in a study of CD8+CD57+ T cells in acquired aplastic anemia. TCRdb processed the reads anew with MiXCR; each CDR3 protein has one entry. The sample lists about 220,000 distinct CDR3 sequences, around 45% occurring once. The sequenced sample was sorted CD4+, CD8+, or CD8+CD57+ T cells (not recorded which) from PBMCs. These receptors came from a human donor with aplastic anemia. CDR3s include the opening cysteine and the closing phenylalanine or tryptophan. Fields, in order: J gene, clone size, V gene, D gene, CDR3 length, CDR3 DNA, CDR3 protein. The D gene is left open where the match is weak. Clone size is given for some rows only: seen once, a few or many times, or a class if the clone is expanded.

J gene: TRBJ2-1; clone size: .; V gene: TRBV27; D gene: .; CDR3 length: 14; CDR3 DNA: TGTGCCAGCAGTTCCTCAAGGTCTGGGAATGAGCAGTTCTTC; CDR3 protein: CASSSSRSGNEQFF
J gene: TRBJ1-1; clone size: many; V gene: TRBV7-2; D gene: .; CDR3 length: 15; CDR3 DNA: TGTGCCAGCTCGAGGGCCCTGGGTTTGGGCACTGAAGCTTTCTTT; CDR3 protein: CASSRALGLGTEAFF
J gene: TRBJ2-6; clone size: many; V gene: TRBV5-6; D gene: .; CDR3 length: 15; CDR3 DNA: TGTGCCAGCAGCTTGTCGGGCTCTGGGGCCAACGTCCTGACTTTC; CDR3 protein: CASSLSGSGANVLTF
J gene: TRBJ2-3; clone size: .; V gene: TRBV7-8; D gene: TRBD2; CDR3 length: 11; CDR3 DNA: TGTGCCAGCAGCCCGGGACTATTGCTGTATTTT; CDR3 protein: CASSPGLLLYF
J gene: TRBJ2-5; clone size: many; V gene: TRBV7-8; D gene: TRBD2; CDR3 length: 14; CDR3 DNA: TGTGCCAGCAGTGAACTAGCGGGAGTCGAGACCCAGTACTTC; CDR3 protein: CASSELAGVETQYF
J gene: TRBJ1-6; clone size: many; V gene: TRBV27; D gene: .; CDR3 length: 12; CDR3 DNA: TGTGCCAGCAGTCGAGGGAGCTCACCCCTCCACTTT; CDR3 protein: CASSRGSSPLHF
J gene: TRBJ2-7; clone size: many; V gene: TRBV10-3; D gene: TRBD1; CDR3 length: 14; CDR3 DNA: TGTGCCATCAGTGCTAGGGGGCAGGGGTACGAGCAGTACTTC; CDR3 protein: CAISARGQGYEQYF
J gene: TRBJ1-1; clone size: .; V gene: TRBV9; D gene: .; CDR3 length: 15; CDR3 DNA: TGTGCCAGCAGCGACCTCCTCCCGGGGAACACTGAAGCTTTCTTT; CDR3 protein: CASSDLLPGNTEAFF
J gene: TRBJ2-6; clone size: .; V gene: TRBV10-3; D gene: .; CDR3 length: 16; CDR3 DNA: TGTGCCATCAATCAGGGGTTGATGTCTGGGGCCAACGTCCTGACTTTC; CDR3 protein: CAINQGLMSGANVLTF
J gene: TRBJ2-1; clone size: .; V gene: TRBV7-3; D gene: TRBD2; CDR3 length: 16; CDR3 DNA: TGTGCCAGCAGCCCCGCTTTAGGGACTAGCCAGGGTGAGCAGTTCTTC; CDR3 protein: CASSPALGTSQGEQFF
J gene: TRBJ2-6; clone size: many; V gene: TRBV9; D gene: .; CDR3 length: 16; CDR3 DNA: TGTGCCAGCGCAGGGGAGGGGCATAATAGGGCCAACGTCCTGACTTTC; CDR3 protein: CASAGEGHNRANVLTF
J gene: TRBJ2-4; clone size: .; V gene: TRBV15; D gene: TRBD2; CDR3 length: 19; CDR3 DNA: TGTGCCACCAGCAGAGATTCGGGAGGGAGCGTAATAGCCAAAAACATTCAGTACTTC; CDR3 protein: CATSRDSGGSVIAKNIQYF
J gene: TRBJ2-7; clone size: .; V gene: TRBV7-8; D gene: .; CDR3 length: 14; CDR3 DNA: TGTGCCAGCAGCCACGGGACTCGAACCTACGAGCAGTACTTC; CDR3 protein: CASSHGTRTYEQYF
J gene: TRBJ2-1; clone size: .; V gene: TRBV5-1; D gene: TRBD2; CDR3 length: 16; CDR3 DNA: TGCGTCAGCAGCTTGGGTGCGGGAGGACCTTACAGTGAGCAGTTCTTC; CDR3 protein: CVSSLGAGGPYSEQFF
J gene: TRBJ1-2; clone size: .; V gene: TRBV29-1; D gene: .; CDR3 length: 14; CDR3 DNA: TGCAGTTACCAGAGGGGCCTAAGCCTCTATGGCTACACCTTC; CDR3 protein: CSYQRGLSLYGYTF
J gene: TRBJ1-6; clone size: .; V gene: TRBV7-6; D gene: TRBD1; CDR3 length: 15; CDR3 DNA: TGTGCCAGCAGCCCCGGACAGGGGAGCGACTCACCCCTCCACTTT; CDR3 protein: CASSPGQGSDSPLHF
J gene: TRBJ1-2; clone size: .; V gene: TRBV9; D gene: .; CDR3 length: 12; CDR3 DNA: TGTGCCAGCAGCGATAGGGTCAGAGGCTACACCTTC; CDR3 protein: CASSDRVRGYTF
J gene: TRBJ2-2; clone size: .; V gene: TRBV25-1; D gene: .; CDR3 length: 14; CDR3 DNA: TGTGCCAGGACACCATCCGCGAACACCGGGGAGCTGTTCTTT; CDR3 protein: CARTPSANTGELFF
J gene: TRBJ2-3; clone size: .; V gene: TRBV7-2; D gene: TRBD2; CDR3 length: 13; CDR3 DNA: TGTGCCAGCAGCTTAACTAGCGACGATACGCAGTATTTT; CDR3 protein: CASSLTSDDTQYF
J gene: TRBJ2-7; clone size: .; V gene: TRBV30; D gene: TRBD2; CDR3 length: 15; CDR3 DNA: TGTGCCTGGGCCGAGACTAGCGGGACTTTCTACGAGCAGTACTTC; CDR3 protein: CAWAETSGTFYEQYF
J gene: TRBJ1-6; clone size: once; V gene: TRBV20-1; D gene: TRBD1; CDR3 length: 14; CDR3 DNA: TGCAGTGCTAGGGAGACAGGGAGAGTTTCACCCCTCCACTTT; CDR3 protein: CSARETGRVSPLHF
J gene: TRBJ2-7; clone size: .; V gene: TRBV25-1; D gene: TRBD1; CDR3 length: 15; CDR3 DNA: TGTGCCAGCAGTTATAAGGGGGCCGAGGGCTACGAGCAGTACTTC; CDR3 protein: CASSYKGAEGYEQYF
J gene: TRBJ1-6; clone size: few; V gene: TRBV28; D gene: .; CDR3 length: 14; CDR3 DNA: TGTGCCAGCAGTTTGGGTAGGCGATATTCACCCCTCCACTTT; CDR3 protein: CASSLGRRYSPLHF
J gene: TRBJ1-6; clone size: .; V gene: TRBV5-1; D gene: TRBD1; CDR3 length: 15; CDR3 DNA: TGCGCCAGCAGCCCGTGGCGGGACAGAGGTTCACCCCTCCACTTT; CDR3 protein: CASSPWRDRGSPLHF
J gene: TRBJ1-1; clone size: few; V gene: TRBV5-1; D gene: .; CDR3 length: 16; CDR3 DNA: TGCGCCAGCAGCTTGGATATGCGCCGAAGGAACACTGAAGCTTTCTTT; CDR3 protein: CASSLDMRRRNTEAFF
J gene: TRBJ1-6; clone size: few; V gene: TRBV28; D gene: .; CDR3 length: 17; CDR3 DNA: TGTGCCAGCAGTGTATTTAGGGACTACCCACGACGGTCACCCCTCCACTTT; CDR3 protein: CASSVFRDYPRRSPLHF
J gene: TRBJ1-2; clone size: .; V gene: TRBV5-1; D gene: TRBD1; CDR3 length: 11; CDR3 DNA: TGTGCCAGCAGAAACAGGGGAGGCTACACCTTC; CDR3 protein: CASRNRGGYTF
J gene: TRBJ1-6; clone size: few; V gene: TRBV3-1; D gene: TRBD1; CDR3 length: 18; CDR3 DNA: TGTGCCAGCAGCCAAGTTAGACAGGGAACGAGACACAATTCACCCCTCCACTTT; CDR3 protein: CASSQVRQGTRHNSPLHF
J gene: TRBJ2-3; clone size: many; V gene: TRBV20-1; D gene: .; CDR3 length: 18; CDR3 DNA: TGCAGTGCTAGAGATGGGAATTATACGGTCGCTAGCACAGATACGCAGTATTTT; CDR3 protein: CSARDGNYTVASTDTQYF
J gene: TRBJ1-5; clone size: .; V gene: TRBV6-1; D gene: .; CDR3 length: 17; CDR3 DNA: TGTGCCAGCAGTGACCCTTTGAGATTCGGTAGCAATCAGCCCCAGCATTTT; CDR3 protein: CASSDPLRFGSNQPQHF
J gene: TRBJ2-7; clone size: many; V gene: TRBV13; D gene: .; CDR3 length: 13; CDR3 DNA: TGTGCCAGCAGCTTGGACGGCTTCTACGAGCAGTACTTC; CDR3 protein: CASSLDGFYEQYF
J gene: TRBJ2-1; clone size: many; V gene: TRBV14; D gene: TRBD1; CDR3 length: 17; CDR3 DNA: TGTGCCAGCAGCCAAGATCCCCGGGCAGGGGGCTACAATGAGCAGTTCTTC; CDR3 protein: CASSQDPRAGGYNEQFF
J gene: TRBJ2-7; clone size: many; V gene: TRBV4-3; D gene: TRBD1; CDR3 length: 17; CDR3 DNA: TGCGCCAGCAGCCAAGATTATCGGGGGACAGGGGGCTACGAGCAGTACTTC; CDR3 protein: CASSQDYRGTGGYEQYF
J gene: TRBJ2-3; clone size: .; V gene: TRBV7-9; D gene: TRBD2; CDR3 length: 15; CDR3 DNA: TGCGCCAGCAGCCGAACTAGCGGGGGCACAGATACGCAGTATTTT; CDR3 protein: CASSRTSGGTDTQYF
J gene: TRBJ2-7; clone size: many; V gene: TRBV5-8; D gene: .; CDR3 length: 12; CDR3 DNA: TGTGCCAGCAGCTCCCTCTTAGACGAGCAGTACTTC; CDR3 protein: CASSSLLDEQYF
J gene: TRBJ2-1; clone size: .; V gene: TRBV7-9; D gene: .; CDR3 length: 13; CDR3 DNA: TGTGCCAGCAGCTCCTTGACGAGGGGTGAGCAGTTCTTC; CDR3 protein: CASSSLTRGEQFF
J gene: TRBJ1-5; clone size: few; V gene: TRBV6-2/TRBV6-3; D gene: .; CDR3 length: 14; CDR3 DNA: TGTGCCAGCAGCCTCACAGAAACGGCCCAGCCCCAGCATTTT; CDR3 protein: CASSLTETAQPQHF
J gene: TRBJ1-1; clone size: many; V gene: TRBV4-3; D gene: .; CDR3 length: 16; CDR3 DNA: TGCGCCAGCAGCCACGAACTTCAGGGGATGAACACTGAAGCTTTCTTT; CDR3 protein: CASSHELQGMNTEAFF
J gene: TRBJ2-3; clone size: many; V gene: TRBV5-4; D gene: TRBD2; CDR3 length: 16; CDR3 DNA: TGTGCCAGCAGCCAGTGGACTAGCGGGGGCACAGATACGCAGTATTTT; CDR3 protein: CASSQWTSGGTDTQYF
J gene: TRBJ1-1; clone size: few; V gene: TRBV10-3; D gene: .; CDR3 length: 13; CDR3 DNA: TGTGCCAGCAGTACGGGACTTCGGACTGAAGCTTTCTTT; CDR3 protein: CASSTGLRTEAFF
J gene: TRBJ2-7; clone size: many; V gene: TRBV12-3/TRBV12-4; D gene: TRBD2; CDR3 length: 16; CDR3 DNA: TGTGCCAGCAGTACCACGACTAGCGGGAGATCCTACGAGCAGTACTTC; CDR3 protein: CASSTTTSGRSYEQYF
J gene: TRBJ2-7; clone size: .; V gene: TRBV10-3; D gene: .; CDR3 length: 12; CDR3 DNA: TGTGCCATCAGTGAGTCGACCTACGAGCAGTACTTC; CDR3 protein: CAISESTYEQYF
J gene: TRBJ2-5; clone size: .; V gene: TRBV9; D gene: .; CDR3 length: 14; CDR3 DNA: TGTGCCAGCAGCGTAGGGGGGGGCCTGGAGACCCAGTACTTC; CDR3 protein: CASSVGGGLETQYF
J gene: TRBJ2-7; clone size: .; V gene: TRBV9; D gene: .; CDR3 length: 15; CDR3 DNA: TGTGCCAGCAGCGTAGGGACACTTGGAGGCTACGAGCAGTACTTC; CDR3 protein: CASSVGTLGGYEQYF
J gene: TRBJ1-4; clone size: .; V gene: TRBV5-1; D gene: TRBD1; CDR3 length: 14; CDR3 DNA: TGTGCCAGCAGCTTGGAGGGACAGGGGGAAAAACTGTTTTTT; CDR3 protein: CASSLEGQGEKLFF
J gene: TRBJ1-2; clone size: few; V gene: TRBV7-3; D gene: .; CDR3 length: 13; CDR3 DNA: TGTGCCAGCAGCTTAAACGGAAACTATGGCTACACCTTC; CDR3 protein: CASSLNGNYGYTF
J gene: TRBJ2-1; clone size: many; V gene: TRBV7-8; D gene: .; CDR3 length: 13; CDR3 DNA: TGTGCCAGCAGCGAAGTTCACAGGGATGAGCAGTTCTTC; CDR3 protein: CASSEVHRDEQFF
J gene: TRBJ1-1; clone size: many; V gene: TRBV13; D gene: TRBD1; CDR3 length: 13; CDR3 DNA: TGTGCCAGCAGCCCACAGGGGGCCACTGAAGCTTTCTTT; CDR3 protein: CASSPQGATEAFF
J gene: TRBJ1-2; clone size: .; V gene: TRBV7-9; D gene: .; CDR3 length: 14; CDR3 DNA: TGTACCAGCAGCTACAAAGGGGCTAACTATGGCTACACCTTC; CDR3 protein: CTSSYKGANYGYTF
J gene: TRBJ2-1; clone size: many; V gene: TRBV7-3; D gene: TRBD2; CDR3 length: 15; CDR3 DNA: TGTGCCAGCAGCAAACTAGCGGGAGCACCCAATGAGCAGTTCTTC; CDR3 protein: CASSKLAGAPNEQFF
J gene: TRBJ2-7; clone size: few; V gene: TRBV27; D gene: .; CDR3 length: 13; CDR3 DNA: TGTGCCAGCAGGGGGGAAGACGGGTACGAGCAGTACTTC; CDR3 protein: CASRGEDGYEQYF
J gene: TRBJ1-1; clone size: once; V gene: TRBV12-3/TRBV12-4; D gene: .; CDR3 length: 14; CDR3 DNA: TGTGCCAGCAGTTTATTGGGATGGGAGACTGAAGCTTTCTTT; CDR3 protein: CASSLLGWETEAFF
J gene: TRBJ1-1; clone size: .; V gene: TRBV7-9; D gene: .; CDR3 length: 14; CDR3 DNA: TGTGCCAGCAGCTTAACCACAGTGGGCACTGAAGCTTTCTTT; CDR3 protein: CASSLTTVGTEAFF
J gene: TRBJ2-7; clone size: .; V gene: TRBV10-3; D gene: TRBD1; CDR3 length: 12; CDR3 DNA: TGTGCCATCAGGGTACAGGGGGGCGAGCAGTACTTC; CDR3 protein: CAIRVQGGEQYF